The 12 T cell receptor beta chains presented below share a single source sample, sequenced in a study of shared T cell receptors in the human thymus. Assay: immunoSEQ multiplex PCR; the TCRdb copy retains only in-frame clones and omits some. Among 640,000 or so clones listed, over 75% were seen once. This same sample was also part of a study on human thymus T cells.

Input material: thymocytes. Source of these receptors: a boy less than two years old with a congenital heart defect.

V usage is TRBV19 and J usage is TRBJ1-2, with 9 bases aligning to TRBD1. The CDR3 runs to 18 residues. The V segment lost 3 bases and the J segment 7 bases; nucleotides outside the gene matches: 18. Germline V gene sequence: CDR1 LNHDA, CDR2 SQIVND (reference sequence). The CDR3: CASSMGSGGRDRVSGYTF. The CDR3 bases are TGTGCCAGTAGTATGGGTTCCGGGGGCCGGGACAGGGTTAGTGGCTACACCTTC.

The rearrangement joins TRBV11-2 to TRBJ2-1; TRBD2 is a possible D gene (6 bases). The V gene lost 5 bases and the J gene lost 1 base, with 24 bases spanning the gap. CDR1 is SGHAT and CDR2 is FQNNGV in the germline V gene. This CDR3 is built from 19 residues. The CDR3 here is CASSPSLFRRRASYNEQFF. In DNA, the CDR3 is TGTGCCAGCAGCCCATCCTTGTTTCGGAGGAGGGCTTCCTACAATGAGCAGTTCTTC.

The J gene is TRBJ2-1, the V gene TRBV6-5; 8 positions match TRBD2. In germline, CDR1 is MNHEY, CDR2 SVGAGI. The CDR3 spans 14 residues. The V and J ends lost 2 bases and 7 bases, in that order; junction bases with no gene match: 4. The DNA for the CDR3 is TGTGCCAGCAGTTACCGGGGGGGCCGAAATGAGCAGTTCTTC. Protein sequence: CASSYRGGRNEQFF.

V gene TRBV25-1 combines with J gene TRBJ2-2; possible D gene TRBD2, 6 bases. CDR1 and CDR2 from the germline V gene are MGHDK and SYGVNS. This CDR3 contains 18 residues. V was clipped by 3 bases and J by 5 bases, with 22 bases between them. The CDR3 DNA sequence: TGTGCCAGCAGTGACCAACTTGGAGGGGACGGTATAACCGGGGAGCTGTTTTTT. Translating it yields CASSDQLGGDGITGELFF.

The chain uses TRBV28 and TRBJ2-1; D perhaps matches TRBD2 (6 bases). This CDR3 region has 15 residues. The V end was cut by 3 bases, the J end by 3 bases, with 12 bases between. CDR1 and CDR2 (germline): MDHEN, SYDVKM. The CDR3 here is CASSFPGLDYNEQFF. The CDR3 coding sequence is TGTGCCAGCAGTTTTCCGGGACTGGACTACAATGAGCAGTTCTTC.

The gene calls are TRBV6-1 and TRBJ1-1, with TRBD1 as a possible D gene (5 bases). The CDR3 consists of 14 residues. Germline V gene data show CDR1 as MNHNS and CDR2 as SASEGT. The germline V and J ends were trimmed by 2 bases and 4 bases, with 11 bases remaining between them. The CDR3 here is CASSEKGIGTEAFF. The CDR3 bases are TGTGCCAGCAGTGAAAAGGGGATCGGCACTGAAGCTTTCTTT.

V is TRBV7-2 and J is TRBJ2-7, with 9 bases lining up with TRBD1. Germline CDR1 is SGHTA and CDR2 is FQGNSA. V lost 6 bases, J lost 11 bases, and 23 bases stayed unmatched. The CDR3 loop spans 17 amino acids. The CDR3, as DNA: TGTGCCAGCAGTCCTCACGATGGGACAGGGAAAATGGTGGAGAAGTACTTC. This sequence encodes CASSPHDGTGKMVEKYF.

V gene TRBV7-2 combines with J gene TRBJ2-2; 9 bases are shared with TRBD2. The germline V gene encodes CDR1 SGHTA and CDR2 FQGNSA. The length of the CDR3 is 17 residues. J was trimmed by 7 bases and V by 0 bases; bases with no gene match: 9. The CDR3 is CASSLAPAGGLGGELFF. The CDR3 DNA sequence: TGTGCCAGCAGCTTAGCGCCGGCGGGGGGGCTTGGCGGGGAGCTGTTTTTT.

This clone occurred a few times. The chain has TRBV28 and TRBJ2-1; 7 bases line up with TRBD2. With V trimmed by 4 bases and J by 6 bases, 12 bases remained unmatched. CDR1 is MDHEN, CDR2 SYDVKM, per germline. The CDR3 is 16 amino acids. This chain's CDR3 is CASSWEGIGGGNEQFF. The CDR3 coding sequence is TGTGCCAGCAGTTGGGAGGGGATAGGAGGTGGCAATGAGCAGTTCTTC.

V is TRBV27 and J is TRBJ2-7, with TRBD1 identical over 11 bases. The germline gives CDR1 MNHEY, CDR2 SMNVEV (reference sequence). The CDR3 covers 15 residues. The V gene end was trimmed by 3 bases and the J gene end by 5 bases; junction bases not matched to a gene: 6. CDR3 nucleotide sequence: TGTGCCAGCAGTTTGCTTGGGACAGGGGGTCACGAGCAGTACTTC. Protein: CASSLLGTGGHEQYF.

The rearrangement uses TRBV27 and TRBJ1-4, with 8 bases identical to TRBD1. The CDR3 runs to 16 residues. J lost 6 bases, V lost 2 bases, and 8 bases had no gene match. Germline assignment: CDR1 MNHEY and CDR2 SMNVEV (reference sequence). The CDR3, as DNA: TGTGCCAGCAGTTTACGCCTCAGGGGGCGCGATGAAAAACTGTTTTTT. This gives the protein CASSLRLRGRDEKLFF.

The chain carries TRBV25-1 and TRBJ1-1; 7 bases are shared with TRBD1. Trimming took 5 bases from V and 11 from J; bases not matched to a gene: 8. This CDR3 comprises 12 residues. Germline V gene data show CDR1 as MGHDK and CDR2 as SYGVNS. The chain's CDR3 is CASSKGAKDAFF. DNA of the CDR3: TGTGCCAGCAGTAAGGGGGCCAAAGACGCTTTCTTT.